The 26 T cell receptor beta chains below were found in one sample sequenced in a study of blood T cells in healthy people across ages. The second PCR ran about 6 to 11 cycles with a sample-barcoded 5' primer and J-beta primers. TCRdb itself ran the 5' RACE reads through MiXCR, one entry per CDR3 protein. The data hold around 1.5 million distinct CDR3 sequences, with about 31% observed a single time. The specimen was blood. These receptors came from a woman aged 30 to 39 in good health.

V and J are TRBV29-1 and TRBJ2-1, with a tentative D call TRBD2 (6 bases). The ends were cut back, 6 bases at V and 6 bases at J, with 15 bases in the middle. The CDR3 sequence is 13 residues long. Germline assignment: CDR1 SQVTM and CDR2 ANQGSEA. The CDR3 loop reads CSVLNMGGNEQFF. In nucleotides, the CDR3 is TGCAGCGTGCTAAATATGGGGGGCAATGAGCAGTTCTTC.

This clonotype has ten or more counts. CDR3 in amino acids: CASSVAGASYNEQFF. Here the CDR3 DNA reads TGTGCCAGCAGCGTAGCGGGAGCTTCCTACAATGAGCAGTTCTTC. The rearrangement links TRBV9 to TRBJ2-1, with D perhaps matching TRBD2 (6 bases). This CDR3 has 15 residues. The germline gives CDR1 SGDLS, CDR2 YYNGEE. V dropped 0 bases and J dropped 1 base, with 8 bases sitting between them.

This clonotype turned up a few times. This chain uses TRBV20-1 with TRBJ2-3; 14 positions agree with TRBD2. Per the germline V gene, CDR1 is DFQATT and CDR2 is SNEGSKA (reference sequence). The trim removed 6 bases at V and 3 bases at J, leaving 8 bases unmatched. The CDR3 contains 16 residues. The CDR3 nucleotides are TGCAGTGCCTCTCGACTAGCGGGAGGGCGTACAGATACGCAGTATTTT. It is translated as CSASRLAGGRTDTQYF.

The chain has TRBV6-6 and TRBJ2-3; TRBD2 matches 9 bases. Trimming at V came to 6 bases and at J to 5 bases, leaving 12 bases not matched to a gene. The CDR3 totals 16 residues. Germline V lookup: CDR1 MNHNY, CDR2 SVGAGI (reference sequence). Written as DNA, the CDR3 is TGTGCCAGCAGACAAGCGGGGGGAGCAGGAAAAGATACGCAGTATTTT. This translates into CASRQAGGAGKDTQYF.

This clonotype was seen a few times. V gene TRBV25-1 combines with J gene TRBJ2-1; TRBD2 aligns across 8 bases. Germline assignment: CDR1 MGHDK and CDR2 SYGVNS. The J segment lost 3 bases and the V segment lost 5 bases, leaving 9 bases of the junction unmatched. The CDR3 extends over 16 amino acids. The CDR3 sequence: CASSNPGGASYNEQFF. In DNA, the CDR3 is TGTGCCAGCAGTAACCCGGGGGGGGCAAGCTACAATGAGCAGTTCTTC.

This clonotype was picked up a small number of times. The chain has TRBV5-5 and TRBJ2-1, with 7 bases matching TRBD2. The CDR3 has 16 residues. CDR1 SGHKS and CDR2 YYEKEE come from the germline V gene (reference sequence). J lost 4 bases, V lost 4 bases, and 11 bases had no gene match. CDR3 sequence reads: CASSPTPTSVYNEQFF. In nucleotides, the CDR3 is TGTGCCAGCAGCCCAACCCCCACTAGCGTTTACAATGAGCAGTTCTTC.

The rearrangement links TRBV6-2 or TRBV6-3 to TRBJ2-6; TRBD2 might be the D (5 bases). V was cut by 7 bases and J by 0 bases, with 10 bases left in between. CDR1 is MNHEY, CDR2 SVGEGT, per germline. The CDR3 totals 15 residues. The CDR3: CASKEAFSGANVLTF. The CDR3 DNA is TGTGCCAGCAAGGAGGCGTTCTCTGGGGCCAACGTCCTGACTTTC.

The CDR3: CASSLTPGQGGSEAFF. In DNA, the CDR3 is TGTGCCAGCAGTTTAACCCCAGGACAGGGAGGGTCTGAAGCTTTCTTT. The chain carries TRBV12-3 or TRBV12-4 and TRBJ1-1; 8 bases agree with TRBD1. This CDR3 comprises 16 residues. V shed 2 bases and J 6 bases; nucleotides not matched to a gene: 11.

The chain joins TRBV7-3 to TRBJ2-3; D uncertain. The CDR3 is 13 amino acids. Germline V gene sequence: CDR1 SGHTA, CDR2 FQGTGA. Trimming left V 3 bases short and J 5 bases short, with 9 bases between. In DNA, the CDR3 is TGTGCCAGCAGCTTGCTTAGTCTAGATACGCAGTATTTT. As protein: CASSLLSLDTQYF.

The V call is TRBV2, the J call TRBJ1-1; D is unresolved. Trimming shortened V by 3 bases and J by 1 base, and 12 bases separated the two germline ends. Germline CDR1 and CDR2: SNHLY and FYNNEI. The CDR3 has 15 residues. The CDR3 protein is CASSDGWTENTEAFF. CDR3 bases: TGTGCCAGCAGTGATGGTTGGACTGAGAACACTGAAGCTTTCTTT.

The sample holds a few counts of this clonotype. This chain links TRBV7-8 with TRBJ2-1, with D perhaps matching TRBD2 (5 bases). Trimming pared 3 bases from V and 4 bases from J, leaving 19 bases between. CDR1 and CDR2 from the germline V gene are SGHVS and FQNEAQ. There are 17 residues in the CDR3. The CDR3 here is CASSLERTRKNYNEQFF. CDR3 coding DNA: TGTGCCAGCAGCTTGGAACGTACTAGAAAAAATTACAATGAGCAGTTCTTC.

This clonotype came up many times. The chain is built from TRBV4-1 and TRBJ2-7, with 9 positions matching TRBD2. The CDR3 consists of 16 residues. The ends lost 0 bases at V and 5 bases at J; junction bases unmatched: 8. CDR1 is MGHRA, CDR2 YSYEKL, per germline. DNA of the CDR3: TGCGCCAGCAGCCAAGATCTCGGGACTAGCCGCAACGAGCAGTACTTC. Protein product: CASSQDLGTSRNEQYF.

The chain recombines TRBV6-1 with TRBJ1-2; 8 nucleotides match TRBD1. Germline CDR1 and CDR2: MNHNS and SASEGT. CDR3 size: 13 residues. After removal of 6 bases from V and 5 bases from J, the junction contained 5 bases not matched to a gene. The CDR3 region has the DNA TGTGCCAGCAGGCAGGGGGCGAGGTATGGCTACACCTTC. Protein product: CASRQGARYGYTF.

The table lists this clonotype with many counts. The chain couples TRBV10-3 to TRBJ2-7, with 7 nucleotides matching TRBD1. Germline CDR1 reads ENHRY; CDR2 reads SYGVKD. The CDR3 contains 12 residues. The trim removed 0 bases at V and 8 bases at J, leaving 1 base unmatched. The CDR3 sequence is CAISESGGQQYF. The CDR3 DNA follows: TGTGCCATCAGTGAGTCAGGGGGCCAGCAGTACTTC.

V and J are TRBV19 and TRBJ1-6, with TRBD1 as a possible D gene (5 bases). This CDR3 region has 13 residues. V dropped 4 bases and J dropped 18 bases, with 19 bases sitting between them. Germline V CDR1 and CDR2: LNHDA, SQIVND (reference sequence). This CDR3 is CASSTDRFVHPHF. Written as DNA, the CDR3 is TGTGCCAGTAGTACCGACAGATTCGTTCACCCCCACTTT.

This clonotype turned up a few times. This chain joins TRBV27 and TRBJ1-5; no reliable D call. Trimming took 1 base from V and 5 from J, leaving 6 bases between them. The CDR3 loop spans 13 amino acids. Germline V CDR1 and CDR2: MNHEY, SMNVEV (reference sequence). The CDR3 here is CASSLYADQPQHF. The CDR3 nucleotides read TGTGCCAGCAGTTTATATGCCGATCAGCCCCAGCATTTT.

In the case of this clonotype: A much larger clone differs from this one at a single base, so this may be a read error. CDR3 DNA: TGTGCCAGCAGTCCCGGGGGTTACAATGAGCAGTACTTC. This gives the protein CASSPGGYNEQYF. V and J are TRBV27 and TRBJ2-7, with TRBD2 as a possible D gene (6 bases). V lost 5 bases and J 7 bases, leaving 15 bases between the germline ends. The germline CDR1 and CDR2 sequences are MNHEY and SMNVEV (reference sequence). The CDR3 runs to 13 residues.

The CDR3 loop reads CAWSTRTSGSYEQYF. In DNA form, the CDR3 reads TGTGCCTGGAGTACAAGGACTAGCGGCTCCTACGAGCAGTACTTC. The rearrangement joins TRBV30 to TRBJ2-7, with 10 bases matching TRBD2. The V segment lost 2 bases and the J segment 0 bases; nucleotides outside the gene matches: 4. CDR1 is GTSNPN and CDR2 is SVGIG in the germline V gene (reference sequence). CDR3 size: 15 residues.

This rearrangement joins TRBV10-3 to TRBJ1-2, with a possible D match to TRBD1 (5 bases). The V end lost 5 bases, the J end lost 8 bases, and 18 bases lay between the germline ends. CDR3 length: 14 residues. Germline V gives CDR1 ENHRY, CDR2 SYGVKD. DNA of the CDR3: TGTGCCATCAGTTCTATGGACGGGGGTTGGGGCTACACCTTC. It specifies CAISSMDGGWGYTF.

Worth noting for this clonotype: A clone one base away is much larger, so this may be a read error. The chain has TRBV7-2 and TRBJ2-1; no reliable D call. The CDR3 sequence is 14 residues long. From germline, CDR1 is SGHTA and CDR2 FQGNSA. CDR3: CAGSLNRYYNEQFF. The CDR3 coding sequence is TGTGCCGGCAGCTTAAACCGTTACTACAATGAGCAGTTCTTC.

The chain has TRBV6-4 and TRBJ1-6; TRBD1 is a possible D gene (6 bases). Trimming pared 0 bases from V and 10 bases from J, leaving 10 bases between. Germline values: CDR1 MRHNA, CDR2 SNTAGT. CDR3 length equals 14 residues. CDR3 sequence (DNA): TGTGCCAGCAGTGACTCACCGAGGGGGTCACCCCTCCACTTT. Residues: CASSDSPRGSPLHF.

The genes are TRBV12-3 or TRBV12-4 and TRBJ2-3; 8 bases align to TRBD2. V shed 8 bases and J 6 bases; nucleotides not matched to a gene: 10. There are 14 residues in the CDR3. The CDR3 is CASCTSGIADTQYF. The CDR3 region has the DNA TGTGCCAGCTGTACTAGCGGAATTGCGGATACGCAGTATTTT.

J is TRBJ2-3 and V is TRBV11-3; tentative D call: TRBD1 (5 bases). Trimming pared 5 bases from V and 5 bases from J, leaving 11 bases between. The CDR3 is 13 residues long. CDR1 is SGHNT and CDR2 is YENEEA in the germline V gene. The CDR3 sequence: CASSPTDKDTQYF. The CDR3 DNA reads TGTGCCAGCAGCCCAACGGACAAAGATACGCAGTATTTT.

This chain joins TRBV7-6 and TRBJ2-7, with D uncertain. Trimming pared 2 bases from V and 7 bases from J, leaving 12 bases between. This CDR3 has 13 residues. Germline V gene sequence: CDR1 SGHVS, CDR2 FNYEAQ. DNA of the CDR3: TGTGCCAGCAGCTTACAGCTGGGTGAGGAGCAGTACTTC. Residues: CASSLQLGEEQYF.

The chain is built from TRBV20-1 and TRBJ1-1; D remains unclear. Per germline, CDR1 DFQATT and CDR2 SNEGSKA (reference sequence). Trimming pared 0 bases from V and 1 base from J, leaving 6 bases between. The CDR3 loop spans 13 amino acids. DNA for the CDR3: TGCAGTGCTAGAGATTGGCAGAACACTGAAGCTTTCTTT. Translating it yields CSARDWQNTEAFF.

This clonotype came up a few times. This sequence joins TRBV28 and TRBJ2-5; TRBD2 agrees at 12 bases. The end of the DNA aligns better with TRBJ2-7, so the J call may be wrong. CDR3 length: 15 residues. CDR1 MDHEN and CDR2 SYDVKM come from the germline V gene. CDR3 loop: CASRIGLAGLYEQYF. The CDR3 nucleotides are TGTGCCAGCAGGATTGGACTAGCGGGACTCTACGAGCAGTACTTC.